The clone carrying this T cell receptor (beta chain) was detected a few times. The antigen is unknown. The length of the CDR3 is 12 residues. Trimming took 4 bases from V and 2 from J, leaving 2 bases between them. In germline, CDR1 is SNHLY, CDR2 FYNNEI. These data originate in a study of T-cell reconstitution after alpha-beta-depleted transplantation in children. Broader study findings: Reports say that about two months after transplant, the alpha-beta T cells came out of several hundred graft clones that had expanded. Surviving recipient T cells and thymic progenitors underlay high day-60 TCRbeta diversity in some patients. Newly generated T cells supplied most T-cell counts and diversity one year post-transplant.

This sample's TCRbeta library carried unique molecular identifier barcodes. In TCRdb, the PCR reads were re-called with MiXCR into one record per CDR3 protein. The sample has roughly 50,000 distinct CDR3 sequences, approximately 46% seen once. The chain is built from TRBV2 and TRBJ2-2; D not certain. The sequenced sample was PBMCs, mostly from graft donor cells, obtained 360 days after TCRalphabeta/CD19-depleted stem cell transplant. The sequence was obtained from a male patient younger than 18 who had a stem cell transplant for acute lymphoblastic leukemia, so the T cells may come from the graft donor. For the CDR3, the DNA is TGTGCCAGCAGTGGAAACACCGGGGAGCTGTTTTTT. It translates to CASSGNTGELFF.